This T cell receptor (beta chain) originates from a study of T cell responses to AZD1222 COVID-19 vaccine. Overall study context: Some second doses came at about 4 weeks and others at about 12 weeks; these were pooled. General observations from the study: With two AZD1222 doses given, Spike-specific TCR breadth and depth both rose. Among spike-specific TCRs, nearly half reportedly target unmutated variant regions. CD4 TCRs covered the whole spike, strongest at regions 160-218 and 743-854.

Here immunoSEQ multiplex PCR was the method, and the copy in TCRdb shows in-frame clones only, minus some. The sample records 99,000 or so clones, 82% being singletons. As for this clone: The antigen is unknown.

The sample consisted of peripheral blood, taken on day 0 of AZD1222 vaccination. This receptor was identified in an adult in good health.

CDR3 bases: TGTGCCAGCAGCCATCCCGGGGGGATCGGAAACACCATATATTTT. Its translation is CASSHPGGIGNTIYF. The chain carries TRBV6-5 and TRBJ1-3; tentative D call: TRBD1 (5 bases). The V gene's germline CDR1 is MNHEY and CDR2 SVGAGI. V was shortened by 6 bases and J by 4 bases, with 16 bases between the two germline ends. This CDR3 contains 15 residues.